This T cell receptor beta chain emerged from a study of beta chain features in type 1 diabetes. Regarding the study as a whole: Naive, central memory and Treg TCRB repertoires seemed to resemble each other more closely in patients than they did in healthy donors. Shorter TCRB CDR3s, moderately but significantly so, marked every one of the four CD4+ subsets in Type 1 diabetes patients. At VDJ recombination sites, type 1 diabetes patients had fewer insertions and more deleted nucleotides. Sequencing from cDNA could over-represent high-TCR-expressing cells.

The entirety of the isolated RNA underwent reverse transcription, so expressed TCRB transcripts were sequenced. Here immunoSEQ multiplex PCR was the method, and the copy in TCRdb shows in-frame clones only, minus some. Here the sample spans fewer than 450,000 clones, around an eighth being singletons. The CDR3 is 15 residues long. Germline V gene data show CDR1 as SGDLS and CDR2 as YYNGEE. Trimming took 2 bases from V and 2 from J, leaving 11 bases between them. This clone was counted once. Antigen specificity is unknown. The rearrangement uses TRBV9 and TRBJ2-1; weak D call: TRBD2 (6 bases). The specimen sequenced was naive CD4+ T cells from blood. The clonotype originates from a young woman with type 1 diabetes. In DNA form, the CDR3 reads TGTGCCAGCAGCGTCGGGACTCCGACCTACAATGAGCAGTTCTTC. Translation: CASSVGTPTYNEQFF.